Below, 9 T cell receptor beta chains from the same sample are listed, as sequenced in a study of OX40 agonist ivuxolimab in advanced cancers. Libraries were prepared by immunoSEQ multiplex PCR; TCRdb keeps only in-frame clonotypes and omits some of them. There are around 66,000 clones in the sample; roughly 85% occur only once, and about 0.38% lies in the top ten. The sample consisted of CD4+ or CD8+ T cells sorted from blood, taken in a trial of the OX40 agonist ivuxolimab. Every receptor here comes from an adult with an advanced solid tumor such as melanoma, head and neck, liver or kidney cancer.

The chain couples TRBV6-1 to TRBJ2-3, with 10 bases aligning to TRBD2. Germline loops: CDR1 MNHNS, CDR2 SASEGT. After removal of 8 bases from V and 1 base from J, the junction contained 6 bases not matched to a gene. The CDR3 has 15 amino acids. For the CDR3, the DNA is TGTGCCAGCGGCATAGCGGGGGGCGGCACAGATACGCAGTATTTT. This codes for CASGIAGGGTDTQYF.

This clone was recorded a few times. This chain's CDR3 is CASRHGTSGGAYEQYF. In DNA form, the CDR3 reads TGCGCCAGCAGACATGGGACTAGCGGGGGGGCCTACGAGCAGTACTTC. This chain uses TRBV5-1 with TRBJ2-7, with 16 bases identical to TRBD2. V shed 5 bases and J 2 bases; nucleotides not matched to a gene: 4. Germline-derived CDR1 and CDR2 are SGHRS and YFSETQ. The CDR3 has 16 residues.

This sequence joins TRBV4-3 and TRBJ2-7; 8 nucleotides match TRBD1. Germline V lookup: CDR1 LGHNA, CDR2 YSLEER. Trimming took 1 base from V and 6 from J; bases not matched to a gene: 8. The CDR3 totals 15 residues. The CDR3 loop reads CASSQVVRGPGEQYF. CDR3 DNA: TGCGCCAGCAGCCAAGTGGTCAGGGGGCCAGGCGAGCAGTACTTC.

This chain links TRBV7-9 with TRBJ1-2, with TRBD1 matching over 7 bases. The CDR3 sequence is 14 residues long. V was pared by 6 bases and J by 6 bases, with 10 bases of the junction left unmatched. The V gene's germline CDR1 is SEHNR and CDR2 FQNEAQ (reference sequence). Here the CDR3 DNA reads TGTGCCAGCAGTGAGAACAGGGGCCTTCATGGCTACACCTTC. As protein: CASSENRGLHGYTF.

V and J are TRBV5-1 and TRBJ2-7, with 8 bases fitting TRBD2. Germline values: CDR1 SGHRS, CDR2 YFSETQ. V gave up 5 bases and J gave up 4 bases; unmatched junction bases: 20. CDR3 length: 18 amino acids. This CDR3 is CASSPGEGAGASYYEQYF. The CDR3 DNA reads TGCGCCAGCAGTCCTGGTGAAGGAGCGGGGGCCTCCTATTACGAGCAGTACTTC.

The chain joins TRBV10-3 to TRBJ1-2; D is unclear. Germline V lookup: CDR1 ENHRY, CDR2 SYGVKD. The ends were cut back, 0 bases at V and 8 bases at J, with 4 bases in the middle. CDR3 length: 11 amino acids. CDR3 region: CAISESGGYTF. The CDR3 region has the DNA TGTGCCATCAGTGAGTCGGGAGGCTACACCTTC.

The rearrangement uses TRBV19 and TRBJ1-2; 8 nucleotides align to TRBD1. The V segment lost 6 bases and the J segment 4 bases; nucleotides outside the gene matches: 7. The germline V gene encodes CDR1 LNHDA and CDR2 SQIVND (reference sequence). CDR3 length: 14 amino acids. CDR3 amino acids: CASRDPQGAYGYTF. The CDR3 DNA sequence: TGTGCCAGTAGGGACCCGCAGGGGGCCTATGGCTACACCTTC. The full variable domain, its missing parts supplied by reference TRBV19 and TRBJ1-2, is DGGITQSPKYLFRKEGQNVTLSCEQNLNHDAMYWYRQDPGQGLRLIYYSQIVNDFQKGDIAEGYSVSREKKESFPLTVTSAQKNPTAFYLCASRDPQGAYGYTFGSGTRLTVV.

The chain couples TRBV6-5 to TRBJ1-2; D unclear. The CDR3 has 15 amino acids. CDR1 is MNHEY, CDR2 SVGAGI, per germline. V was cut by 5 bases and J by 4 bases, with 17 bases left in between. The CDR3 region has the DNA TGTGCCAGCAGTCCACGGACCACGGTCGGCTATGGCTACACCTTC. It translates to CASSPRTTVGYGYTF.

This clone was observed a few times. The chain uses TRBV19 and TRBJ1-5; D not resolved. Germline V gene data show CDR1 as LNHDA and CDR2 as SQIVND (reference sequence). With 2 bases removed from V and 2 bases from J, the gap between germline ends came to 13 bases. The CDR3 is made up of 16 amino acids. DNA for the CDR3: TGTGCCAGTAGTATATCCGGGAGCTCACGCAATCAGCCCCAGCATTTT. Protein product: CASSISGSSRNQPQHF.